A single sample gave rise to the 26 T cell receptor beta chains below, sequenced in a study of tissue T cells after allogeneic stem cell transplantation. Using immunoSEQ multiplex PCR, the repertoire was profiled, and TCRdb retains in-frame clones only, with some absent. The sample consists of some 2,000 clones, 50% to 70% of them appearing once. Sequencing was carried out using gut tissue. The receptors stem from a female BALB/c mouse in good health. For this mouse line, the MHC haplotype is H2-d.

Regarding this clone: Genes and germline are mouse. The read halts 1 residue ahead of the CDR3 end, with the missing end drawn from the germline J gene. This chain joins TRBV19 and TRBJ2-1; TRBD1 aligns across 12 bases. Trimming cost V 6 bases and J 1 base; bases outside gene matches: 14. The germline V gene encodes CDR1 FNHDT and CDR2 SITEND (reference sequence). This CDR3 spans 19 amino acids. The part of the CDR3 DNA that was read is TGTGCCAGCATTCTCCGGGACAGGGGGCTGGGGGCCAACTATGCTGAGCAGTTC. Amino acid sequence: CASILRDRGLGANYAEQF. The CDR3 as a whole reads CASILRDRGLGANYAEQFF.

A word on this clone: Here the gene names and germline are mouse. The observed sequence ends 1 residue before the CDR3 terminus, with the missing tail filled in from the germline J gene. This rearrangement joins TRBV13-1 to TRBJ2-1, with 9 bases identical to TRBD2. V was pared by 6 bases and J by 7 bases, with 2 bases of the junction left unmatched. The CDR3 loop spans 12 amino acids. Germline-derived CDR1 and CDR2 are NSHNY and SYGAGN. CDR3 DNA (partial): TGTGCCAGCACTGGGGGGGGCGCTGAGCAGTTC. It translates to CASTGGGAEQF. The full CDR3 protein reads CASTGGGAEQFF.

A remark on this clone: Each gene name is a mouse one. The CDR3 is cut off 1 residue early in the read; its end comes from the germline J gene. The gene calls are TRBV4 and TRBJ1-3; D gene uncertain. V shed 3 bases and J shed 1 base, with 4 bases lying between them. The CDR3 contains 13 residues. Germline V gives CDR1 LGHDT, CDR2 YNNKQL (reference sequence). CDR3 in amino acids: CASSYRSGNTLYF. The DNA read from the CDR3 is TGTGCCAGCAGCTATAGGTCTGGAAATACGCTCTAT.

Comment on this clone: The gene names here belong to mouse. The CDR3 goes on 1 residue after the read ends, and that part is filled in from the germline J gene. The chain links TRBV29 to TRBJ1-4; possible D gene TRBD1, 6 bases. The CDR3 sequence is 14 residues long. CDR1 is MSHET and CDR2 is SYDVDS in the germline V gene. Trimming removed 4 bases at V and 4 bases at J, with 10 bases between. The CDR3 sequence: CASSWGDNNERLFF. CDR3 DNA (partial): TGTGCTAGCAGTTGGGGGGACAACAACGAAAGATTATTT.

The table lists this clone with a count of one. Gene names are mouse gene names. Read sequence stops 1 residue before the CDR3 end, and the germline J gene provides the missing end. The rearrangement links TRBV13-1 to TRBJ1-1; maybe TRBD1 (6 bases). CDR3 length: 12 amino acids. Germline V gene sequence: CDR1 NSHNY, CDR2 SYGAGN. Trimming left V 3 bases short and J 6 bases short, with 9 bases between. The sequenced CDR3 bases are TGTGCCAGCAGTGGCGGGACACCAGAAGTCTTC. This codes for CASSGGTPEVF. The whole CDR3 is CASSGGTPEVFF.

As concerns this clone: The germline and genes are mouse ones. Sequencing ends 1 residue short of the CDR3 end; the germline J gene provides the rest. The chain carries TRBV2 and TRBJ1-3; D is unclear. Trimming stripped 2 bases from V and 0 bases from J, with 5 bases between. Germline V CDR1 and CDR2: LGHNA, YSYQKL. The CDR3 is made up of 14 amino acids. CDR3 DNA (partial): TGTGCCAGCAGCCAACGCAATTCTGGAAATACGCTCTAT. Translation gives CASSQRNSGNTLY. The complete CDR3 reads CASSQRNSGNTLYF.

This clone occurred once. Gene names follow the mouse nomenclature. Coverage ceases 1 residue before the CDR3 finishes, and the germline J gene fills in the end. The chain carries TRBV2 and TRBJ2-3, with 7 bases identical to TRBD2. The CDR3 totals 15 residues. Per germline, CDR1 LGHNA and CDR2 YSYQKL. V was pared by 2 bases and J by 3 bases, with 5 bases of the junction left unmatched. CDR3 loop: CASSQWGVLAETLYF. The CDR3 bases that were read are TGTGCCAGCAGCCAATGGGGGGTGTTGGCAGAAACGCTGTAT.

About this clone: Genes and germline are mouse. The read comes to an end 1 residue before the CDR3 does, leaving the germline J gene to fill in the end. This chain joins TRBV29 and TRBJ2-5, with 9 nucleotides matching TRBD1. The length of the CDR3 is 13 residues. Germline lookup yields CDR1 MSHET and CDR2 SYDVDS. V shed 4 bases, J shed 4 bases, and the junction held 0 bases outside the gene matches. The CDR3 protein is CASSWDREDTQYF. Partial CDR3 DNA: TGTGCTAGCAGTTGGGACAGGGAAGACACCCAGTAC.

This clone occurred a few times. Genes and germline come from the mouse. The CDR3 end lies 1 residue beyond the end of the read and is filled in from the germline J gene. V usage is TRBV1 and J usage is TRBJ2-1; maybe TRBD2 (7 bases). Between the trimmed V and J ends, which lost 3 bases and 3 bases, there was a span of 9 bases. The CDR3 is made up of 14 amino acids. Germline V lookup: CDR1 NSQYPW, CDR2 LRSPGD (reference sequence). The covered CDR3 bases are TGCACCTGCAGTGCTGGGGGGCGCTATGCTGAGCAGTTC. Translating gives CTCSAGGRYAEQF. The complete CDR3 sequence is CTCSAGGRYAEQFF. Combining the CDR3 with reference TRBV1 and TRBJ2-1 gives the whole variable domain VTLLEQNPRWRLVPRGQAVNLRCILKNSQYPWMSWYQQDLQKQLQWLFTLRSPGDKEVKSLPGADYLATRVTDTELRLQVANMSQGRTLYCTCSAGGRYAEQFFGPGTRLTVL.

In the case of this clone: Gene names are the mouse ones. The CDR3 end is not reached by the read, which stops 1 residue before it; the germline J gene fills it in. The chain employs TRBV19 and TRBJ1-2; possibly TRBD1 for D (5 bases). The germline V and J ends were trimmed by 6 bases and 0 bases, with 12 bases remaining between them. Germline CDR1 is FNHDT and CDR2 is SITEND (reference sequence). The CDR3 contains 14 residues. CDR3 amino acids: CASTPTVANSDYTF. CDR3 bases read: TGTGCCAGCACCCCGACAGTTGCAAACTCCGACTACACC.

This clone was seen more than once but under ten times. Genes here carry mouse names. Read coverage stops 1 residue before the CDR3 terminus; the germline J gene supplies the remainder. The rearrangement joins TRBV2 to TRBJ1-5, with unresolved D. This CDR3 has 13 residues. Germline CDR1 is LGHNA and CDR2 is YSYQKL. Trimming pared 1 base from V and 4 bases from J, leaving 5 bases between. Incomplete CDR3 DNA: TGTGCCAGCAGCCAAGGGGGTAACCAGGCTCCGCTT. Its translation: CASSQGGNQAPL. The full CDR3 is CASSQGGNQAPLF.

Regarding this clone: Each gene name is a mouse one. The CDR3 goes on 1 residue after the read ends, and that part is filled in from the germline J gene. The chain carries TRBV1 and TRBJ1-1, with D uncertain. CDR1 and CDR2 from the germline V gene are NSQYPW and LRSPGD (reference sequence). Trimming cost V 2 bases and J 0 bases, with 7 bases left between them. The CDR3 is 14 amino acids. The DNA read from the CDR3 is TGCACCTGCAGTGCAAGCAGTGCAAACACAGAAGTCTTC. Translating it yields CTCSASSANTEVF. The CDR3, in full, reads CTCSASSANTEVFF. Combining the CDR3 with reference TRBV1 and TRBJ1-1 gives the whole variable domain VTLLEQNPRWRLVPRGQAVNLRCILKNSQYPWMSWYQQDLQKQLQWLFTLRSPGDKEVKSLPGADYLATRVTDTELRLQVANMSQGRTLYCTCSASSANTEVFFGKGTRLTVV.

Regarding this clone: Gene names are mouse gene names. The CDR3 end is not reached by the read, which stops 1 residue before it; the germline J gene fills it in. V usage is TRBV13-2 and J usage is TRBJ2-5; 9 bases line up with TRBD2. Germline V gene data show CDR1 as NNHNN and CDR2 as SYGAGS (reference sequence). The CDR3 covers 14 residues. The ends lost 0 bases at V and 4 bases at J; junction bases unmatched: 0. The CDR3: CASGDDWGEDTQYF. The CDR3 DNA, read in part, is TGTGCCAGCGGTGATGACTGGGGGGAAGACACCCAGTAC.

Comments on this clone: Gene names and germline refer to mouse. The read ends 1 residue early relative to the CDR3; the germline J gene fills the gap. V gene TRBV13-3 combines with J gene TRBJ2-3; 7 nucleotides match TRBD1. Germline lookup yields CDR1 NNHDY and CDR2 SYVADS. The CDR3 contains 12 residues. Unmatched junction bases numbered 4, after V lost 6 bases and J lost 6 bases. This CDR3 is CASTDRDETLYF. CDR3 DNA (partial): TGTGCCAGCACCGACAGGGACGAAACGCTGTAT.

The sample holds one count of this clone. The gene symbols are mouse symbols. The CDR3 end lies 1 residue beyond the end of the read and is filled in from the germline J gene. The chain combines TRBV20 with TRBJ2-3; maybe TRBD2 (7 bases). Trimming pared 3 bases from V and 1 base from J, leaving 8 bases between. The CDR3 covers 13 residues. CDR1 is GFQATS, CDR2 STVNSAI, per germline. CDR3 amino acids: CGARGGGAETLYF. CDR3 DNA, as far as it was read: TGTGGTGCTAGAGGGGGGGGTGCAGAAACGCTGTAT.

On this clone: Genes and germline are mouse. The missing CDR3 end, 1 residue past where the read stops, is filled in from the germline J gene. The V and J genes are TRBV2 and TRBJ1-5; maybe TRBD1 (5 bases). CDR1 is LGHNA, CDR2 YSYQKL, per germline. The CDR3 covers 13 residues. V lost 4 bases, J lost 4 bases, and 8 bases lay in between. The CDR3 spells CASSPGQNQAPLF. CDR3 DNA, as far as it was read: TGTGCCAGCAGCCCAGGACAAAACCAGGCTCCGCTT. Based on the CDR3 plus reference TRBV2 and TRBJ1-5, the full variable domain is DPKIIQKPKYLVAVTGSEKILICEQYLGHNAMYWYRQSAKKPLEFMFSYSYQKLMDNQTASSRFQPQSSKKNHLDLQITALKPDDSATYFCASSPGQNQAPLFGEGTRLSVL.

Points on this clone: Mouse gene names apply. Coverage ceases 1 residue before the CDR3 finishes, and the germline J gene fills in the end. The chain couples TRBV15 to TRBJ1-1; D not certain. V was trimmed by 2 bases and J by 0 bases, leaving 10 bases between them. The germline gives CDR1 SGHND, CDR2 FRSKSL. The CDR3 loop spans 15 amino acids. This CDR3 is CASSLLRDANTEVFF. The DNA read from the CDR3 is TGTGCCAGCAGTTTACTCAGAGATGCAAACACAGAAGTCTTC.

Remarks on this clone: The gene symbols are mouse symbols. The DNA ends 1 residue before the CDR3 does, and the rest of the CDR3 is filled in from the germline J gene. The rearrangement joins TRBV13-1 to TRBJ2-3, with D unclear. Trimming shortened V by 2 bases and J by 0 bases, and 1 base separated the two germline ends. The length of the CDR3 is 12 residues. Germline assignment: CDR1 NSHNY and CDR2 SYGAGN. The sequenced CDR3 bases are TGTGCCAGCAGTGAAAGTGCAGAAACGCTGTAT. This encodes CASSESAETLY. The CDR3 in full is CASSESAETLYF.

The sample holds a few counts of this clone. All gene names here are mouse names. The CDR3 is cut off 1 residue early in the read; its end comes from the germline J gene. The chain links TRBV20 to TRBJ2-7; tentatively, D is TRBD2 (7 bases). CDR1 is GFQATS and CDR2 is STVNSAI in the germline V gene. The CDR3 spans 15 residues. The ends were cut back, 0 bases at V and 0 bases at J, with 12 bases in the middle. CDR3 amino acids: CGARDHGGRSYEQYF. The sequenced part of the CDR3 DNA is TGTGGTGCTAGGGATCATGGGGGGCGCTCCTATGAACAGTAC.

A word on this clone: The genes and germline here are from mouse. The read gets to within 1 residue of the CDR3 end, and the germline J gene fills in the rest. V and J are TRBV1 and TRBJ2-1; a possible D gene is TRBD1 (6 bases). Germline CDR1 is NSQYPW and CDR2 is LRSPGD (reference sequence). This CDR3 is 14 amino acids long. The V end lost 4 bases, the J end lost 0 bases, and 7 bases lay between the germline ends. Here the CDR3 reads CTCSGGHNYAEQFF. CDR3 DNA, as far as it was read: TGCACCTGCAGTGGGGGACATAACTATGCTGAGCAGTTC.

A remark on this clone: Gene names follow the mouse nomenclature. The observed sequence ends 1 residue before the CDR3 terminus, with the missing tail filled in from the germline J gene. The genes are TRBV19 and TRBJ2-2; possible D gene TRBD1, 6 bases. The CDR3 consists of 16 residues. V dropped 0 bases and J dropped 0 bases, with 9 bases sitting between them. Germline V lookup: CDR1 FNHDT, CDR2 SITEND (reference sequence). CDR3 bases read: TGTGCCAGCAGTATAGAAGGGGGAACAAACACCGGGCAGCTCTAC. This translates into CASSIEGGTNTGQLY. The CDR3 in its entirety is CASSIEGGTNTGQLYF.

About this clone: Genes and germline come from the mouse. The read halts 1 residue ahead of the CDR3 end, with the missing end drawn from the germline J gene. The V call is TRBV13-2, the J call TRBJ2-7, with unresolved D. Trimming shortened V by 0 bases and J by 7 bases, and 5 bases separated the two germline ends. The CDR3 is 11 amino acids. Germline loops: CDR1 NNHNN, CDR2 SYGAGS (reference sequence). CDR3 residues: CASGDAWEQYF. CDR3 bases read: TGTGCCAGCGGTGATGCGTGGGAACAGTAC.

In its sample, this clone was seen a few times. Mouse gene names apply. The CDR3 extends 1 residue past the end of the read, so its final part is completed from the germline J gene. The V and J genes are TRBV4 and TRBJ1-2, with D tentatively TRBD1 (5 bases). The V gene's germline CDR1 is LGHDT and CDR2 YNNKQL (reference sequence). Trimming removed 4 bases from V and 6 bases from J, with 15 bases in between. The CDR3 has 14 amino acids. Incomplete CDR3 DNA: TGTGCCAGCAGCTCTCGACAGCCTCTCCCCGACTACACC. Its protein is CASSSRQPLPDYT. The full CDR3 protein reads CASSSRQPLPDYTF.

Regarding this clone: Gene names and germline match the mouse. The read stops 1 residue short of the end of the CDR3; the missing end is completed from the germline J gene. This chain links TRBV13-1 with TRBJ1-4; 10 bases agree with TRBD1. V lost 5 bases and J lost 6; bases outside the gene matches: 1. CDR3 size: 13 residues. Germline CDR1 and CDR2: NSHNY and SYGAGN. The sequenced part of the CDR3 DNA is TGTGCCAGCAGAGGGACAGGGGACGAAAGATTATTT. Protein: CASRGTGDERLF. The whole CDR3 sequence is CASRGTGDERLFF.

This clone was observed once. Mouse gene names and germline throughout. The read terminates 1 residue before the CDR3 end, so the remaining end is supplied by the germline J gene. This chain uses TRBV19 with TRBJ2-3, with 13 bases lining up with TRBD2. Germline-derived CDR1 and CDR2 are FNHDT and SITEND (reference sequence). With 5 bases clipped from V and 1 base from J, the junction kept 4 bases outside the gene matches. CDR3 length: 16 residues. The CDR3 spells CASRDWGGAGAETLYF. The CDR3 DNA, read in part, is TGTGCCAGCAGGGACTGGGGGGGCGCGGGTGCAGAAACGCTGTAT.

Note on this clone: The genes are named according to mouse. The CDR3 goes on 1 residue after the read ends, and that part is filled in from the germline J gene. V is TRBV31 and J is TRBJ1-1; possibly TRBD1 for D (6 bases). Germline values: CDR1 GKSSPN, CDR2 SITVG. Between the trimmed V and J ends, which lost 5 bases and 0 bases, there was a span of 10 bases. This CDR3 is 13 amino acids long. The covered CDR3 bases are TGTGCCTGGGAGGACAGTGCAAACACAGAAGTCTTC. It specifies CAWEDSANTEVF. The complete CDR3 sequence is CAWEDSANTEVFF.